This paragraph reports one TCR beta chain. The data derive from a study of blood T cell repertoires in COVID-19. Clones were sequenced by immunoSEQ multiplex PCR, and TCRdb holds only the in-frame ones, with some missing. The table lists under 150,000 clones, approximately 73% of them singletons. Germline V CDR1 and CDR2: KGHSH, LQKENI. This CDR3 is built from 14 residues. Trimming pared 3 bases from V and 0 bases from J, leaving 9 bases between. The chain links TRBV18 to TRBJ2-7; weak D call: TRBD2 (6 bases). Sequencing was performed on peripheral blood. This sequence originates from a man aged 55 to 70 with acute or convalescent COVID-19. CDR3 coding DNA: TGTGCCAGCTCACCCGCGGGAATCTCCTACGAGCAGTACTTC. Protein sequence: CASSPAGISYEQYF.